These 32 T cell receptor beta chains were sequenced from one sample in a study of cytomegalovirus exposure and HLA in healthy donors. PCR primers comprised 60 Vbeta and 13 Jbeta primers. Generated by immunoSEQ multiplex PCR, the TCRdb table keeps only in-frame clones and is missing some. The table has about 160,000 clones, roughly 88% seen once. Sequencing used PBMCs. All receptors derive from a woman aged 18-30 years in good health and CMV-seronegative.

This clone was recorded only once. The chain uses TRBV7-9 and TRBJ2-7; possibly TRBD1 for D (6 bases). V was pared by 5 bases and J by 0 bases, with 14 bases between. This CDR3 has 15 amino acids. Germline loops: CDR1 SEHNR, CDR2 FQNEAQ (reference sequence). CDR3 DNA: TGTGCCAGCAGCGAATGGGGGCGTGCCTCCTACGAGCAGTACTTC. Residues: CASSEWGRASYEQYF.

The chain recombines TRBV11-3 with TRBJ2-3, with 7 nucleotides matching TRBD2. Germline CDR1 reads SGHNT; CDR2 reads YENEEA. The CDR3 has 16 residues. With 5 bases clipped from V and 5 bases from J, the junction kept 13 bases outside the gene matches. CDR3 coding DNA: TGTGCCAGCAGCCCTTATGTCGGGGGGTTTGTAGATACGCAGTATTTT. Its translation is CASSPYVGGFVDTQYF.

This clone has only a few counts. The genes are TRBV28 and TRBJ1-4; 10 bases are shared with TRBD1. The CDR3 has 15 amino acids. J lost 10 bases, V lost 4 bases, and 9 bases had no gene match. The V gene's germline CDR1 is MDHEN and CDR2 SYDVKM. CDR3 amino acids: CASSSGTGVFGKLFF. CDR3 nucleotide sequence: TGTGCCAGCAGTTCCGGGACAGGGGTCTTCGGAAAACTGTTTTTT. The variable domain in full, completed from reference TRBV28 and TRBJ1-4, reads DVKVTQSSRYLVKRTGEKVFLECVQDMDHENMFWYRQDPGLGLRLIYFSYDVKMKEKGDIPEGYSVSREKKERFSLILESASTNQTSMYLCASSSGTGVFGKLFFGSGTQLSVL.

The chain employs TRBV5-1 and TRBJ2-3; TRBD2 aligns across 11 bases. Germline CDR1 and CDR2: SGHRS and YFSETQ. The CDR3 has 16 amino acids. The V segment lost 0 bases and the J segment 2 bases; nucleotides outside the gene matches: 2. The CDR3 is CASSLVTSGVTDTQYF. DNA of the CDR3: TGCGCCAGCAGCTTGGTGACTAGCGGGGTCACAGATACGCAGTATTTT.

CDR3 sequence (DNA): TGTGCCAGCAGCTTAGGCGGCGGGGGGAGTGGAGAGACCCAGTACTTC. Its protein product is CASSLGGGGSGETQYF. The J gene is TRBJ2-5, the V gene TRBV7-6, with TRBD2 matching over 8 bases. J was trimmed by 4 bases and V by 1 base; bases with no gene match: 8. This CDR3 spans 16 amino acids. The germline V gene has CDR1 SGHVS and CDR2 FNYEAQ. Complete variable domain (other parts from reference TRBV7-6 and TRBJ2-5): GAGVSQSPRYKVTKRGQDVALRCDPISGHVSLYWYRQALGQGPEFLTYFNYEAQQDKSGLPNDRFSAERPEGSISTLTIQRTEQRDSAMYRCASSLGGGGSGETQYFGPGTRLLVL.

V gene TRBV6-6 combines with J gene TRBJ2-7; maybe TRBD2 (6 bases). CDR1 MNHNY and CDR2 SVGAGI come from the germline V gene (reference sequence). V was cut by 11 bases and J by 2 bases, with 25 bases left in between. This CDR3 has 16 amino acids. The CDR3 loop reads CAGSKTGARGAYEQYF. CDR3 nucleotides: TGTGCCGGATCGAAAACCGGGGCGCGCGGGGCCTACGAGCAGTACTTC.

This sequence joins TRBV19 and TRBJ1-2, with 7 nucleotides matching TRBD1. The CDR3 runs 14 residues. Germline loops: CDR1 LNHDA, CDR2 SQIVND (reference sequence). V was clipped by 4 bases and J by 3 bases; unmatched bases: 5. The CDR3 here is CASSRDRLYYGYTF. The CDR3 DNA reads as TGTGCCAGTAGTAGGGACAGACTATACTATGGCTACACCTTC.

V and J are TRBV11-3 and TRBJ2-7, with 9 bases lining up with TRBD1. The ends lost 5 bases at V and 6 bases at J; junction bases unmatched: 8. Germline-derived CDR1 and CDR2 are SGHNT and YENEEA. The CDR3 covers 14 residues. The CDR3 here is CASSPGQGKGEQYF. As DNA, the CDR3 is TGTGCCAGCAGCCCCGGACAGGGGAAGGGCGAGCAGTACTTC.

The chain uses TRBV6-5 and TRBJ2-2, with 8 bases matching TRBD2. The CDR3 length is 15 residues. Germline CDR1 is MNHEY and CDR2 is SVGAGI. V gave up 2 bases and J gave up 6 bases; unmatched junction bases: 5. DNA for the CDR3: TGTGCCAGCAGTTACGTGGCTAGCGGGTCCGGGGAGCTGTTTTTT. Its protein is CASSYVASGSGELFF.

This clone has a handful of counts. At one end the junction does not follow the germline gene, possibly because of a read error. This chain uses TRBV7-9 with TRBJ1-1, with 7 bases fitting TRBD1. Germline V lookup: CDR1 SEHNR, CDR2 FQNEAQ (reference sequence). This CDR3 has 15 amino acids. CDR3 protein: CSSSFGPDRDTEAFF. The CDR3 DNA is TGTTCCAGCAGCTTCGGACCCGACAGGGACACTGAAGCTTTCTTT. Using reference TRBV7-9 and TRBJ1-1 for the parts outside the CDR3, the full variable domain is DTGVSQNPRHKITKRGQNVTFRCDPISEHNRLYWYRQTLGQGPEFLTYFQNEAQLEKSRLLSDRFSAERPKGSFSTLEIQRTEQGDSAMYLCSSSFGPDRDTEAFFGQGTRLTVV.

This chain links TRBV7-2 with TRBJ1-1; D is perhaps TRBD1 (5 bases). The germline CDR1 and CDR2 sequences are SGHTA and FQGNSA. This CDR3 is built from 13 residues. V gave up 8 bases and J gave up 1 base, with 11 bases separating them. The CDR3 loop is CASHLQGNTEAFF. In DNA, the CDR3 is TGTGCCAGCCATTTGCAGGGGAACACTGAAGCTTTCTTT.

In DNA, the CDR3 is TGTGCCAGCAGCTTGTTTGAGGGCGCCCCTTCCTATGGCTACACCTTC. Translation: CASSLFEGAPSYGYTF. The J gene is TRBJ1-2, the V gene TRBV5-6; D gene unclear. The CDR3 spans 16 residues. CDR1 and CDR2 from the germline V gene are SGHDT and YYEEEE. Trimming shortened V by 1 base and J by 4 bases, and 17 bases separated the two germline ends.

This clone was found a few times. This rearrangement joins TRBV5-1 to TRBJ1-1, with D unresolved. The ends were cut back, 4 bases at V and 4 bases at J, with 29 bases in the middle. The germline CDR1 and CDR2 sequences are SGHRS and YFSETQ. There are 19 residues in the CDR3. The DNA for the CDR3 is TGCGCCAGCAGCCCCATCGACAATCAGGCGTCTGACCCTGGCACTGAAGCTTTCTTT. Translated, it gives CASSPIDNQASDPGTEAFF.

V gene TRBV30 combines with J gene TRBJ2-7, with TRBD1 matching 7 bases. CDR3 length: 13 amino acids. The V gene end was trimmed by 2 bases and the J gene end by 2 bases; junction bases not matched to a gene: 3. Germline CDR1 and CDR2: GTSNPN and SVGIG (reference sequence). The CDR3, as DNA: TGTGCCTGGAGTCCCGGGACAGCCTACGAGCAGTACTTC. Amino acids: CAWSPGTAYEQYF.

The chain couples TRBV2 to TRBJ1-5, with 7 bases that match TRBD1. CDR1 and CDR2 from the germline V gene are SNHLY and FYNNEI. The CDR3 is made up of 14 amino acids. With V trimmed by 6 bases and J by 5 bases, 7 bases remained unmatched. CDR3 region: CASSSDRWDQPQHF. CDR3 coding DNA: TGTGCCAGCAGCTCGGACAGGTGGGATCAGCCCCAGCATTTT.

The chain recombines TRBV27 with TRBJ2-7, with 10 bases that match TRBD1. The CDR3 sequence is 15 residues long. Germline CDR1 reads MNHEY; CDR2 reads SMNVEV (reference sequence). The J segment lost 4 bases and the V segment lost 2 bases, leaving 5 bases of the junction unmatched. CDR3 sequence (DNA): TGTGCCAGCAGTTTAGCGGGACAGGGGTTGTACGAGCAGTACTTC. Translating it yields CASSLAGQGLYEQYF.

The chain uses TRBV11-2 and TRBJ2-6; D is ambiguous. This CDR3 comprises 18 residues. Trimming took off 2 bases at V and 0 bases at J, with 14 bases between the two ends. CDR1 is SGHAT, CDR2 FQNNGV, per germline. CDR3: CASSLNSRLYSGANVLTF. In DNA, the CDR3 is TGTGCCAGCAGCTTAAACTCTAGACTGTACTCTGGGGCCAACGTCCTGACTTTC.

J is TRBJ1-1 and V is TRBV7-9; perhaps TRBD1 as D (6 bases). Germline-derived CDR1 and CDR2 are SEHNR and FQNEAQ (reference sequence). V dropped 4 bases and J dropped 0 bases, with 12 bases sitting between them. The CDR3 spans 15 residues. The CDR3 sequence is CASSSRQALNTEAFF. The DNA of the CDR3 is TGTGCCAGCAGCTCCAGACAGGCCTTGAACACTGAAGCTTTCTTT.

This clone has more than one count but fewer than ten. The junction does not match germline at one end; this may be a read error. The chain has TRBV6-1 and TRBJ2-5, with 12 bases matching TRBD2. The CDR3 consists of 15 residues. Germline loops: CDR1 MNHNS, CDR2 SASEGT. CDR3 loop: CASSEASGGAEAQYF. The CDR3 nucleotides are TGCGCCAGCAGTGAAGCTAGCGGGGGGGCAGAGGCCCAGTACTTC.

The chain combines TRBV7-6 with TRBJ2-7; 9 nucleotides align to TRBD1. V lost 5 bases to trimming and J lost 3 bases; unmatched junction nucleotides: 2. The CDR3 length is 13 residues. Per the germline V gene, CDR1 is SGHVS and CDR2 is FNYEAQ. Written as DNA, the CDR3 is TGTGCCAGCAGCCGGGGACAGGGCTACGAGCAGTACTTC. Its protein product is CASSRGQGYEQYF.

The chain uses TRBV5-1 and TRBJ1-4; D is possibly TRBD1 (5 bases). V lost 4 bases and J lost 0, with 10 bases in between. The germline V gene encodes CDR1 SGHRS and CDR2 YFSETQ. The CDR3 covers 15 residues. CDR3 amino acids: CASSRDRSTNEKLFF. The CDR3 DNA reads TGCGCCAGCAGCCGCGACAGATCAACTAATGAAAAACTGTTTTTT.

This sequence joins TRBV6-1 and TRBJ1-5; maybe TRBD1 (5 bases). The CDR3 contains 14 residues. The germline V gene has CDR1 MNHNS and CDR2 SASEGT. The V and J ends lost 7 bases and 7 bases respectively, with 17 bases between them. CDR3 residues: CASNNRGGGQPQHF. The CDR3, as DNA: TGTGCCAGCAATAATAGGGGCGGGGGGCAGCCCCAGCATTTT.

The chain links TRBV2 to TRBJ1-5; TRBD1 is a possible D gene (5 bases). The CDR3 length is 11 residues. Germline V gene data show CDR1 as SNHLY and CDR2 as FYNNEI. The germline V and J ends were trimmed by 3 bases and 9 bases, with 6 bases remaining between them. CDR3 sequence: CASSDQGPQHF. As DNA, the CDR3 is TGTGCCAGCAGTGACCAGGGGCCCCAGCATTTT.

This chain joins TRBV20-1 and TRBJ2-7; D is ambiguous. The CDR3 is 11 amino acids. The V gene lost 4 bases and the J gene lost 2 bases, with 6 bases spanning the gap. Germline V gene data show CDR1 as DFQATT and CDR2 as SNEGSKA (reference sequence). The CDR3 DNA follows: TGCAGTGCTACCAGAACCTACGAGCAGTACTTC. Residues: CSATRTYEQYF.

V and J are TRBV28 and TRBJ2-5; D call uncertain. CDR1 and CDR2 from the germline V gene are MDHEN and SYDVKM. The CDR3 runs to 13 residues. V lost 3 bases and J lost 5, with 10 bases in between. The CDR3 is CASSFDGLETQYF. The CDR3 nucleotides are TGTGCCAGCAGTTTTGATGGGCTGGAGACCCAGTACTTC.

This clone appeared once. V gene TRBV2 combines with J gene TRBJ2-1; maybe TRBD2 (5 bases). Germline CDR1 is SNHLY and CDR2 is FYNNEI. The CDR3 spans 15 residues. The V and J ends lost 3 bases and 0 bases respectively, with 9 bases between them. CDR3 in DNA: TGTGCCAGCAGTGAGGGCGGGCGCTCCTACAATGAGCAGTTCTTC. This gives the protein CASSEGGRSYNEQFF.

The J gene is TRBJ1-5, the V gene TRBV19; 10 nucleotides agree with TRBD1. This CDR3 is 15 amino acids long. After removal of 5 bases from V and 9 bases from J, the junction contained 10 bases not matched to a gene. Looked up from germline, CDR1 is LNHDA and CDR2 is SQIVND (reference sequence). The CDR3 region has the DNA TGTGCCAGTAGTCACGGGACAGGGGACCCATGGCCCCAGCATTTT. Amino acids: CASSHGTGDPWPQHF.

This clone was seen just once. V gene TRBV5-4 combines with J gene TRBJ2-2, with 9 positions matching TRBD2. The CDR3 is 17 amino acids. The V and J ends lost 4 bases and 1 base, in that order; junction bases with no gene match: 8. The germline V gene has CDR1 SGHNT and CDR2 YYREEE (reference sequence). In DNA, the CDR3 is TGTGCCAGCAGCCCCGGGGGGCGGGGGGGGAACACCGGGGAGCTGTTTTTT. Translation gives CASSPGGRGGNTGELFF.

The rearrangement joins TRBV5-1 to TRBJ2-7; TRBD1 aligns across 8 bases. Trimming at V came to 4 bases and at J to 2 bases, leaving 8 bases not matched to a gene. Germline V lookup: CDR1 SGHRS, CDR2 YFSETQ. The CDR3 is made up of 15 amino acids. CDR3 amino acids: CASSHTSGQAYEQYF. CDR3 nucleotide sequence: TGCGCCAGCAGCCATACCTCGGGACAGGCCTACGAGCAGTACTTC.

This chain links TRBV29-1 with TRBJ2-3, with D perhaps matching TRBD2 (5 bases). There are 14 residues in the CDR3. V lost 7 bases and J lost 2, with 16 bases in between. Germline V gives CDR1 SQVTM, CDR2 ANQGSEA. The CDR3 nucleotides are TGCAGCGCCGACGGGGAGCTACCCACAGATACGCAGTATTTT. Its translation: CSADGELPTDTQYF.

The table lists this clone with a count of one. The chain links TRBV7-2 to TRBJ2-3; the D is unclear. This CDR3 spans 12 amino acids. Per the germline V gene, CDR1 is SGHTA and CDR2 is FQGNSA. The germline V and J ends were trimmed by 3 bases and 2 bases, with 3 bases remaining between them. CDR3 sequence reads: CASSFFTDTQYF. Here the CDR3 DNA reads TGTGCCAGCAGCTTCTTCACAGATACGCAGTATTTT. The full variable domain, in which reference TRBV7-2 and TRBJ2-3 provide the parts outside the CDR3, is GAGVSQSPSNKVTEKGKDVELRCDPISGHTALYWYRQSLGQGLEFLIYFQGNSAPDKSGLPSDRFSAERTGGSVSTLTIQRTQQEDSAVYLCASSFFTDTQYFGPGTRLTVL.

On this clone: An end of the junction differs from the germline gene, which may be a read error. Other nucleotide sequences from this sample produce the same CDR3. CDR3 DNA: TGTGCCAGCTCACCCGGACTAGCGGAAACAGATACGCAGTACTTT. Translating gives CASSPGLAETDTQYF. The V gene is TRBV18, the J gene TRBJ2-3; 10 bases agree with TRBD2. Looked up from germline, CDR1 is KGHSH and CDR2 is LQKENI. The CDR3 spans 15 residues.